One and the same sample provided the 3 T cell receptor beta chains below, sequenced in a study of T cell responses to AZD1222 COVID-19 vaccine. Repertoires were generated with immunoSEQ multiplex PCR, while TCRdb's copy carries only in-frame clones and drops some. The repertoire holds more than 95,000 clones, roughly nine tenths seen once, with about 40% in the top ten. The sequencing here drew on peripheral blood, taken 28 days after the second AZD1222 dose. These receptors originate from an adult who received the AZD1222 COVID-19 vaccine.

The chain joins TRBV11-2 to TRBJ2-1; possibly TRBD2 for D (6 bases). This CDR3 contains 14 residues. The germline V gene has CDR1 SGHAT and CDR2 FQNNGV. V lost 3 bases to trimming and J lost 6 bases, with 12 bases between them. The CDR3 sequence: CASSFRGGVNEQFF. In DNA form, the CDR3 reads TGTGCCAGCAGCTTTAGAGGAGGGGTCAATGAGCAGTTCTTC.

The chain has TRBV7-2 and TRBJ2-1, with D uncertain. The CDR3 consists of 19 residues. V gave up 5 bases and J gave up 12 bases, with 35 bases separating them. CDR1 SGHTA and CDR2 FQGNSA come from the germline V gene. CDR3 sequence: CASSPISKMVVISPGRQFF. DNA of the CDR3: TGTGCCAGCAGCCCTATTTCCAAAATGGTAGTCATATCCCCGGGTCGGCAGTTCTTC.

The CDR3 sequence: CSASGASNTGELFF. The CDR3 region has the DNA TGCAGTGCTAGTGGGGCTTCGAACACCGGGGAGCTGTTTTTT. V is TRBV20-1 and J is TRBJ2-2; possibly TRBD1 for D (5 bases). Germline CDR1 is DFQATT and CDR2 is SNEGSKA (reference sequence). This CDR3 has 14 residues. V lost 3 bases to trimming and J lost 0 bases, with 8 bases between them.